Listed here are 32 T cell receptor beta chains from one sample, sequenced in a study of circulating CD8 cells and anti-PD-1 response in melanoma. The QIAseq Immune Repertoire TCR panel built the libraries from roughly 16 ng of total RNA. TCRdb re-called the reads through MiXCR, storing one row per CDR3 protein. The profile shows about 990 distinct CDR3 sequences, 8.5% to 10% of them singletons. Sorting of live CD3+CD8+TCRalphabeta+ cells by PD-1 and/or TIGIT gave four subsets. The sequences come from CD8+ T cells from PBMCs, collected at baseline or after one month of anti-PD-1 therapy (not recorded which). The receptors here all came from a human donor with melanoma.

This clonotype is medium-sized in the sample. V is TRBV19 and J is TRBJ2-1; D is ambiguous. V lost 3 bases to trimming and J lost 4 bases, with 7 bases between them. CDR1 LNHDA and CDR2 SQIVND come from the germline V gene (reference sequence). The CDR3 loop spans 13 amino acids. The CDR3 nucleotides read TGTGCCAGTAGTATTACTGGATACAATGAGCAGTTCTTC. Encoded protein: CASSITGYNEQFF. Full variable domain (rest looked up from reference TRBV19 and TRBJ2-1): DGGITQSPKYLFRKEGQNVTLSCEQNLNHDAMYWYRQDPGQGLRLIYYSQIVNDFQKGDIAEGYSVSREKKESFPLTVTSAQKNPTAFYLCASSITGYNEQFFGPGTRLTVL.

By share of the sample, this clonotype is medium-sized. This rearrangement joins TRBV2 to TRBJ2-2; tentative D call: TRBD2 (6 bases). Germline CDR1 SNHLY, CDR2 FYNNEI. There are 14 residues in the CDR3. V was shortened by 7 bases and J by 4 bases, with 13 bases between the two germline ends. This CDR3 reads CASMGLGSTGELFF. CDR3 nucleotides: TGTGCCAGCATGGGGCTCGGGAGCACCGGGGAGCTGTTTTTT.

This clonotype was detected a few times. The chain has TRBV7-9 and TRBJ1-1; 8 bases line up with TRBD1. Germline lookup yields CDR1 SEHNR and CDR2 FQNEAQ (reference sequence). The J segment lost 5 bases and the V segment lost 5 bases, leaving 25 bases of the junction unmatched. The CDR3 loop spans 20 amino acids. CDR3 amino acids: CASSPRSIDQQGGWGTEAFF. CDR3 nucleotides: TGTGCCAGCAGCCCAAGGTCCATCGACCAACAGGGGGGCTGGGGGACTGAAGCTTTCTTT.

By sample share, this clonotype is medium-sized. CDR3 bases: TGTGCCAGTAGTATAGGACACTCCTACGAGCAGTACTTC. This encodes CASSIGHSYEQYF. This rearrangement joins TRBV19 to TRBJ2-7; D remains unclear. Germline CDR1 is LNHDA and CDR2 is SQIVND (reference sequence). The CDR3 is 13 residues long. The V end lost 1 base, the J end lost 0 bases, and 4 bases lay between the germline ends. Full variable domain (rest looked up from reference TRBV19 and TRBJ2-7): DGGITQSPKYLFRKEGQNVTLSCEQNLNHDAMYWYRQDPGQGLRLIYYSQIVNDFQKGDIAEGYSVSREKKESFPLTVTSAQKNPTAFYLCASSIGHSYEQYFGPGTRLTVT.

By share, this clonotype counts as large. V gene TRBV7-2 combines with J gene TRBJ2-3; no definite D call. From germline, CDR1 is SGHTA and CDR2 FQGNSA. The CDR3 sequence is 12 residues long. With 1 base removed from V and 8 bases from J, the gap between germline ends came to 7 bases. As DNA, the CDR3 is TGTGCCAGCAGCTTAGACTTGGGTACGCAGTATTTT. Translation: CASSLDLGTQYF.

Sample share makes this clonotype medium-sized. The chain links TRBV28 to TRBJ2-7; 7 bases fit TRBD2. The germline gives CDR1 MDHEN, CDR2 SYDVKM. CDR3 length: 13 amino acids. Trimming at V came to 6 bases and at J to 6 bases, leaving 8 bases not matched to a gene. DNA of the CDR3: TGTGCCAGCAGGCAAGGACTAGGACGCGAGCAGTACTTC. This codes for CASRQGLGREQYF. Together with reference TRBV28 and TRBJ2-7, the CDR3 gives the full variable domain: DVKVTQSSRYLVKRTGEKVFLECVQDMDHENMFWYRQDPGLGLRLIYFSYDVKMKEKGDIPEGYSVSREKKERFSLILESASTNQTSMYLCASRQGLGREQYFGPGTRLTVT.

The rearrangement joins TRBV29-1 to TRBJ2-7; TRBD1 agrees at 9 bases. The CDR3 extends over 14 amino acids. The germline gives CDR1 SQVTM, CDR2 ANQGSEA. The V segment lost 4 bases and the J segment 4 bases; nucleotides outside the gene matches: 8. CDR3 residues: CSVGGGTGSYEQYF. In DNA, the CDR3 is TGCAGCGTTGGCGGTGGGACAGGGTCGTACGAGCAGTACTTC.

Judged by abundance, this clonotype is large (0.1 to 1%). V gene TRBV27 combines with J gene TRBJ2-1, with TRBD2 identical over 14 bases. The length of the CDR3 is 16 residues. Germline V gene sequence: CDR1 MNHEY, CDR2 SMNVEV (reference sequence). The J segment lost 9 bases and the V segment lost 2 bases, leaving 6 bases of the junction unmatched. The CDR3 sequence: CASSLATSGGAGEQFF. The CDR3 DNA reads TGTGCCAGCAGTTTAGCGACTAGCGGGGGGGCAGGTGAGCAGTTCTTC.

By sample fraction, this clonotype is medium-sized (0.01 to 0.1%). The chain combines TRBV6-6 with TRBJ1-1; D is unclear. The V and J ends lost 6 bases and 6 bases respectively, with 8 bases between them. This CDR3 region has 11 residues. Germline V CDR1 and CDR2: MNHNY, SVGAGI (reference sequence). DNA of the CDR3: TGTGCCAGCAGCCATGGCGCTGAAGCTTTCTTT. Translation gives CASSHGAEAFF.

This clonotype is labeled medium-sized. The CDR3 reads CASSSGLGFNNEQFF. The CDR3 DNA is TGTGCCAGCAGTTCGGGTCTAGGGTTTAACAATGAGCAGTTCTTC. The chain joins TRBV27 to TRBJ2-1, with D hard to call. Germline V lookup: CDR1 MNHEY, CDR2 SMNVEV (reference sequence). There are 15 residues in the CDR3. The germline V and J ends were trimmed by 4 bases and 5 bases, with 15 bases remaining between them.

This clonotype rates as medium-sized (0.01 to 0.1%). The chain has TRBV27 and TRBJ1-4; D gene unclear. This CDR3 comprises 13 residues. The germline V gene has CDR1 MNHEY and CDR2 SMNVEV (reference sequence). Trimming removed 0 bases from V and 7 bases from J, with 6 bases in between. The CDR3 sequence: CASSLSRGEKLFF. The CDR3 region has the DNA TGTGCCAGCAGTTTATCCCGGGGTGAAAAACTGTTTTTT.

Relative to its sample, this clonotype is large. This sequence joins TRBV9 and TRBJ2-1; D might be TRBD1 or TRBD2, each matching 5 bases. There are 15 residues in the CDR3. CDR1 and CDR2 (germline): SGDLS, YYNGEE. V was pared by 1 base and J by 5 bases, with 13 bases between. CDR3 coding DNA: TGTGCCAGCAGCGTATGGGGGAGCATAGACAATGAGCAGTTCTTC. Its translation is CASSVWGSIDNEQFF.

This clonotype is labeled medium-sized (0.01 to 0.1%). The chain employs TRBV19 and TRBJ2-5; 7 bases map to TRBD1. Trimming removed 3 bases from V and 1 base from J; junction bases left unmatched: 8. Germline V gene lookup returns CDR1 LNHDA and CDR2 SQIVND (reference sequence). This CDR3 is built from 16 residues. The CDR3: CASSIGDRVIQETQYF. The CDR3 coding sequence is TGTGCCAGTAGTATTGGAGACAGGGTGATCCAAGAGACCCAGTACTTC.

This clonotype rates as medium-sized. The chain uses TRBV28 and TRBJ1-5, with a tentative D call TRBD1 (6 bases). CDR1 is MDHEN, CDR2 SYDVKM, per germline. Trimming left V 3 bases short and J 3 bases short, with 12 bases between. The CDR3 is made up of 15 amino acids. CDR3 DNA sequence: TGTGCCAGCAGTTTTTTAAGGGGGGACAATCAGCCCCAGCATTTT. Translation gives CASSFLRGDNQPQHF.

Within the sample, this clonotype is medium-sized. The CDR3 nucleotides read TGTGCCAGCAGACTGACAGGGGGAAGAGAGCAGTTCTTC. Encoded protein: CASRLTGGREQFF. The chain is built from TRBV25-1 and TRBJ2-1; 9 bases line up with TRBD1. The germline V gene encodes CDR1 MGHDK and CDR2 SYGVNS. This CDR3 region has 13 residues. J gave up 10 bases and V 6 bases, and 7 bases lay outside the gene matches.

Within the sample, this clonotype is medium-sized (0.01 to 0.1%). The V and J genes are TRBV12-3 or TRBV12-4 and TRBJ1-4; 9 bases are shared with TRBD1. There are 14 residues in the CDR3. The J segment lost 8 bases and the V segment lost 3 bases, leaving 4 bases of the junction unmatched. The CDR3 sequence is CASSLGQGWEKLFF. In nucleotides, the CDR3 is TGTGCCAGCAGTTTGGGACAGGGATGGGAAAAACTGTTTTTT.

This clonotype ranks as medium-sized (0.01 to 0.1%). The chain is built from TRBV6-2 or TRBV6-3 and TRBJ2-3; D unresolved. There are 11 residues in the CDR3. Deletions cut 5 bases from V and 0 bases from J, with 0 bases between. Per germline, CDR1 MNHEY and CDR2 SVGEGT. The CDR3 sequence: CASSSTDTQYF. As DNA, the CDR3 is TGTGCCAGCAGTAGCACAGATACGCAGTATTTT.

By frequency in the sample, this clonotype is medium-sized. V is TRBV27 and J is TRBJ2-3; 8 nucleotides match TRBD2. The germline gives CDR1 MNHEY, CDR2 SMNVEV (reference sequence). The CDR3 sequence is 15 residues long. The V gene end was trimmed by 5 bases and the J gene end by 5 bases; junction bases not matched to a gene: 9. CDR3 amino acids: CASSLVGGGGDTQYF. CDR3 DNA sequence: TGTGCCAGCAGTCTGGTCGGGGGGGGAGGAGATACGCAGTATTTT.

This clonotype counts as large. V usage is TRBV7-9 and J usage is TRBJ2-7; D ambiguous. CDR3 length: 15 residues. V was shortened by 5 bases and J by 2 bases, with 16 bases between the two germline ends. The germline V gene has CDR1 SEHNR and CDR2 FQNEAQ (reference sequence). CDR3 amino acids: CASSPSSLDAYEQYF. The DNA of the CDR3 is TGTGCCAGCAGCCCCTCGTCGCTTGACGCCTACGAGCAGTACTTC.

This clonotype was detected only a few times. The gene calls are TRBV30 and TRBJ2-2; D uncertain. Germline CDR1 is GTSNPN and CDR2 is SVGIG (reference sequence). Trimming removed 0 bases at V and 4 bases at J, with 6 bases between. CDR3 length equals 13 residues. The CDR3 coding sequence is TGTGCCTGGAGTGTACATTCCACCGGGGAGCTGTTTTTT. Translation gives CAWSVHSTGELFF.

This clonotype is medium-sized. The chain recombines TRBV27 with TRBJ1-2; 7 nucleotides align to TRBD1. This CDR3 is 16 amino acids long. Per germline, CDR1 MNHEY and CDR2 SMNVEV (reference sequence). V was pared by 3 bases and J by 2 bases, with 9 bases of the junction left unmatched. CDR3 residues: CASSFQGGSFNYGYTF. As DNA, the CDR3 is TGTGCCAGCAGTTTTCAAGGGGGCAGTTTCAACTATGGCTACACCTTC.

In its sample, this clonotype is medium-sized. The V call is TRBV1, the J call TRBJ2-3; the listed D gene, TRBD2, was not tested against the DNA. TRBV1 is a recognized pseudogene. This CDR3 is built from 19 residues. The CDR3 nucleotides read TGCACCAGCAGCCAAGATTTCCACAATAGCGGGGGGGCCTCAGATACGCAGTATTTT. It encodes CTSSQDFHNSGGASDTQYF.

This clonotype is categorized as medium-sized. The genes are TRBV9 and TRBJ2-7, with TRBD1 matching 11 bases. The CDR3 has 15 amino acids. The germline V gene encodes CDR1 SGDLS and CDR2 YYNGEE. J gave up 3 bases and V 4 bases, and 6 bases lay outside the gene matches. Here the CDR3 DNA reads TGTGCCAGCAGCCCCAGGGGGACAGGGGGCTACGAGCAGTACTTC. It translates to CASSPRGTGGYEQYF.

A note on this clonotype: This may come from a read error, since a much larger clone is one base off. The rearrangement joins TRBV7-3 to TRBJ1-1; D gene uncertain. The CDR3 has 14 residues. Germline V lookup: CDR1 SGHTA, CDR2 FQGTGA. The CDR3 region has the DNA TGTGCCGGCAGCTTACCCCAAAGGAACACTGAAGCTTTCTTT. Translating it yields CAGSLPQRNTEAFF.

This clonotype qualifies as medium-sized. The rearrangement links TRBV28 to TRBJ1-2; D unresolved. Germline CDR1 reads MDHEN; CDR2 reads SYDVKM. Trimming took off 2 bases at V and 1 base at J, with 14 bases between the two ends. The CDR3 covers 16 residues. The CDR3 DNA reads TGTGCCAGCAGTTTAGCTGATGGCAATAATAACTATGGCTACACCTTC. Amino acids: CASSLADGNNNYGYTF.

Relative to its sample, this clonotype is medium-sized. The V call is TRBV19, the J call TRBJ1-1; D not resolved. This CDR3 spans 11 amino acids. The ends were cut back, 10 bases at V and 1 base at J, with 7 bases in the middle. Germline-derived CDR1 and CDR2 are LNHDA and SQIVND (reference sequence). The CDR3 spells CATRQNTEAFF. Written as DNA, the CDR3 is TGTGCCACACGACAGAACACTGAAGCTTTCTTT.

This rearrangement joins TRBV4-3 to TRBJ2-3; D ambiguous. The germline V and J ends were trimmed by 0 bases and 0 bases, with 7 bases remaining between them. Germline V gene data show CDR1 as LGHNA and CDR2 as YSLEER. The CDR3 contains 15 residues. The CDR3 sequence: CASSQETVSTDTQYF. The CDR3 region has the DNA TGCGCCAGCAGCCAAGAAACGGTTAGCACAGATACGCAGTATTTT.

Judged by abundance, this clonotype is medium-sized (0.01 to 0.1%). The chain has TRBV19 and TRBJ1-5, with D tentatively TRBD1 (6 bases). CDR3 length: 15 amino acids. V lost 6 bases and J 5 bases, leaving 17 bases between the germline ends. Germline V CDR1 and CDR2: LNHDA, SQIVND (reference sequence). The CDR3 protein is CASSMGHVGHQPQHF. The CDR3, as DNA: TGTGCCAGTAGCATGGGACACGTGGGTCATCAGCCCCAGCATTTT.

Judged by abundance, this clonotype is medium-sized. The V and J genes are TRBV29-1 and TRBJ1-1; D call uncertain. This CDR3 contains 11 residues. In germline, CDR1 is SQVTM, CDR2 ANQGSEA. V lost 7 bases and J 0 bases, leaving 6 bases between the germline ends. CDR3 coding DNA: TGCAGCGCCCGAGTGAACACTGAAGCTTTCTTT. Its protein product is CSARVNTEAFF.

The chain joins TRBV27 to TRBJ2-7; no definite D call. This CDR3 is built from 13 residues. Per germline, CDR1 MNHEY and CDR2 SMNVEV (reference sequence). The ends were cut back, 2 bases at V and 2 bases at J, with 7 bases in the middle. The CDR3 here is CASSLRAPYEQYF. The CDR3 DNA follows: TGTGCCAGCAGTTTAAGGGCTCCCTACGAGCAGTACTTC.

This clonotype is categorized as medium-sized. The DNA for the CDR3 is TGTGCCAGCAGCGTAGCTGGCGGGGGCTCCTACGAGCAGTACTTC. It yields the protein CASSVAGGGSYEQYF. The chain recombines TRBV9 with TRBJ2-7; 7 bases align to TRBD2. V shed 0 bases and J 0 bases; nucleotides not matched to a gene: 3. Looked up from germline, CDR1 is SGDLS and CDR2 is YYNGEE. This CDR3 spans 15 amino acids.

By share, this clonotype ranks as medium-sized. CDR3 sequence reads: CASSEYRSNQPQHF. The CDR3 DNA reads as TGTGCCAGCAGTGAGTACAGGTCTAATCAGCCCCAGCATTTT. This chain connects TRBV25-1 to TRBJ1-5; D possibly corresponds to TRBD1 (5 bases). This CDR3 spans 14 amino acids. Germline values: CDR1 MGHDK, CDR2 SYGVNS. Trimming took 3 bases from V and 4 from J, leaving 10 bases between them.